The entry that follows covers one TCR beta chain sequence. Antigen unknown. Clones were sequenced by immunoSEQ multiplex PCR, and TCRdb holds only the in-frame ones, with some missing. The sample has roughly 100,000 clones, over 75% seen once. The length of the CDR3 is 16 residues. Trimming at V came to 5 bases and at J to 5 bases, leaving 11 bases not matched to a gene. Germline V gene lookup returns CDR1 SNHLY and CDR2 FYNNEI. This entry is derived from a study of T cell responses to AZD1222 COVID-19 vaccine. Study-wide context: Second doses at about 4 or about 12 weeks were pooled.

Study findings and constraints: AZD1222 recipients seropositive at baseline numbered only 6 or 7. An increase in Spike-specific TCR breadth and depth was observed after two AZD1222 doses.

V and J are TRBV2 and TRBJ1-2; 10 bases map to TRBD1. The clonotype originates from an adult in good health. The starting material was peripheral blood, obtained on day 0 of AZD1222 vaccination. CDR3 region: CASSRQGAPLNYGYTF. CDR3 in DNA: TGTGCCAGCAGTCGACAGGGGGCGCCTTTAAATTATGGCTACACCTTC.